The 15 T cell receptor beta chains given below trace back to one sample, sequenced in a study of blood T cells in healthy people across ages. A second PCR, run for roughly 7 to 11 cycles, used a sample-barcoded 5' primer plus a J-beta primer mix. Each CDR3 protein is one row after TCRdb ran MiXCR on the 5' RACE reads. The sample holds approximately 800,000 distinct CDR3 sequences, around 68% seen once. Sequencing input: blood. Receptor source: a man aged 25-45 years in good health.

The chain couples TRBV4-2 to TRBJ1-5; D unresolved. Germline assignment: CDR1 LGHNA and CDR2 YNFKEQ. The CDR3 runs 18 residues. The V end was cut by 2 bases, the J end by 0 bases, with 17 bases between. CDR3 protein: CASSQYPSQPGSNQPQHF. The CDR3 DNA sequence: TGTGCCAGCAGCCAATATCCTAGTCAGCCGGGTAGCAATCAGCCCCAGCATTTT.

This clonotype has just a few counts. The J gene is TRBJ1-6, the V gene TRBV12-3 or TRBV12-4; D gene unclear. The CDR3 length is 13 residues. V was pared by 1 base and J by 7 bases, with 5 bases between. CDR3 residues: CASSLVQNSPLHF. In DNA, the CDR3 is TGTGCCAGCAGTTTAGTACAGAATTCACCCCTCCACTTT.

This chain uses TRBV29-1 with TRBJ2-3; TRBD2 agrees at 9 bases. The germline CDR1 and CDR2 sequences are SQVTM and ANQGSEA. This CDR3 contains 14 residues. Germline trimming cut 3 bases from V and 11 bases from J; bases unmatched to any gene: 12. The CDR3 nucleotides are TGCAGCGTTGATGGAGCGGGGGGTTACAATGAGCAGTATTTT. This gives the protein CSVDGAGGYNEQYF.

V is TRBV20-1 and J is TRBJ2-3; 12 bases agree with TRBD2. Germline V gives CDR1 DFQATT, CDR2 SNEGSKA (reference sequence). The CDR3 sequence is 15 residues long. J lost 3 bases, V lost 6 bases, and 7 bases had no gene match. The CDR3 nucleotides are TGCAGTGCAACCACTAGCGGGGGGAGGACAGATACGCAGTATTTT. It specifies CSATTSGGRTDTQYF.

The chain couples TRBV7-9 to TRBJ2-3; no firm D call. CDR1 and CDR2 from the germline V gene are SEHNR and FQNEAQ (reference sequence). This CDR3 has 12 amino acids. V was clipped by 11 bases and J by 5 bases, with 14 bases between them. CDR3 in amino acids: CAGDVGKDTQYF. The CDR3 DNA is TGTGCCGGGGATGTAGGGAAAGATACGCAGTATTTT.

CDR3: CSVRPDTQYF. The CDR3 nucleotides read TGCAGCGTTAGACCAGATACGCAGTATTTT. The chain has TRBV29-1 and TRBJ2-3; D is ambiguous. Looked up from germline, CDR1 is SQVTM and CDR2 is ANQGSEA. The CDR3 is made up of 10 amino acids. Trimming left V 5 bases short and J 4 bases short, with 4 bases between.

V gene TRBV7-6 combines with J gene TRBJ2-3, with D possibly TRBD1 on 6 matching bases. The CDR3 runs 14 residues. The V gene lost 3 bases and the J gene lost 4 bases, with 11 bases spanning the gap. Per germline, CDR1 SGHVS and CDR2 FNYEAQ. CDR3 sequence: CASSFGQSADTQYF. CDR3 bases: TGTGCCAGCAGCTTTGGACAGTCCGCAGATACGCAGTATTTT.

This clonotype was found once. CDR3 region: CASLGQGRYEQYF. CDR3 nucleotide sequence: TGTGCCAGCCTTGGACAGGGCCGCTACGAGCAGTACTTC. The chain has TRBV7-9 and TRBJ2-7; 8 bases align to TRBD1. V shed 8 bases and J 3 bases; nucleotides not matched to a gene: 6. This CDR3 region has 13 residues. The germline CDR1 and CDR2 sequences are SEHNR and FQNEAQ (reference sequence).

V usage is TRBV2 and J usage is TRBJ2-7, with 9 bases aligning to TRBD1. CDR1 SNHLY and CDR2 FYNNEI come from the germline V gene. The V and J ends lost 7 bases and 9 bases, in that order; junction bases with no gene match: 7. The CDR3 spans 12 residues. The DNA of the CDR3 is TGTGCCAGCACAGGGGACAGGGTATGGCAGTACTTC. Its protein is CASTGDRVWQYF.

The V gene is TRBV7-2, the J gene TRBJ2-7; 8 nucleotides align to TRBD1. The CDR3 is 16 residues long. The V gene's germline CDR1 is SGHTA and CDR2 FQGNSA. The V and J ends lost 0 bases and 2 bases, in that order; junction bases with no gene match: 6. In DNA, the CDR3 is TGTGCCAGCAGCTTAGCCGGACAGGGAGCTACCTACGAGCAGTACTTC. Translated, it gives CASSLAGQGATYEQYF.

The CDR3 here is CASSKGSHGQETQYF. CDR3 nucleotides: TGTGCCAGCAGCAAAGGTTCCCACGGCCAAGAGACCCAGTACTTC. The genes are TRBV21-1 and TRBJ2-5. TRBV21-1 is deemed a pseudogene. The CDR3 spans 15 residues.

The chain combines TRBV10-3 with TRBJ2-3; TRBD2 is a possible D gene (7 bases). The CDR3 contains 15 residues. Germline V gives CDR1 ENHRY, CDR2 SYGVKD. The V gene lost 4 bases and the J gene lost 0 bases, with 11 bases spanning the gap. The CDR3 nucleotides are TGTGCCATCAGTGTTCGGGGGGCAAGCACAGATACGCAGTATTTT. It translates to CAISVRGASTDTQYF.

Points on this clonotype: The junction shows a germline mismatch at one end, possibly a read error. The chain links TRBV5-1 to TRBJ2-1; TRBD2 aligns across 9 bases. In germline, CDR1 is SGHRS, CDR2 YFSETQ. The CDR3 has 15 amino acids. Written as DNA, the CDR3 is TGCGCCAGCAGCTACATAGCGGGGGCCTACAATAAGCAGTTCTTC. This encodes CASSYIAGAYNKQFF.

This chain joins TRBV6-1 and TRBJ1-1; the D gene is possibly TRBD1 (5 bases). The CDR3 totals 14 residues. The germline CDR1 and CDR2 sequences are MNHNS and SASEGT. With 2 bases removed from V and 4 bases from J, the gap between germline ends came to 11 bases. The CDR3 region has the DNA TGTGCCAGCAGTGAACGGAGGGGAACCACTGAAGCTTTCTTT. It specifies CASSERRGTTEAFF.

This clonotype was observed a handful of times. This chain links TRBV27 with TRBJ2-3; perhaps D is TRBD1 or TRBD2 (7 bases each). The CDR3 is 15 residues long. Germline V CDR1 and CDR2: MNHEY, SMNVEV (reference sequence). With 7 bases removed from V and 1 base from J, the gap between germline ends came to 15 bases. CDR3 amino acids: CASNPGGRGTDTQYF. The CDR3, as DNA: TGTGCCAGCAACCCAGGGGGGAGGGGCACAGATACGCAGTATTTT.